This T cell receptor (beta chain) was captured in a study of blood T cell repertoires in COVID-19. Background on the study: In each case, the material was cDNA or gDNA derived from T cells, B-cell-depleted T cells, or PBMCs.

The table came from immunoSEQ multiplex PCR; TCRdb's copy has only in-frame clones and leaves some out. The data show approximately 65,000 clones, approximately 79% seen once. This clone was observed a handful of times. This TCR came from a woman aged 80 or over with active or convalescent COVID-19. Material for sequencing was peripheral blood.

The CDR3, as DNA: TGTGCCAGCTCACCGAGACTAGCGACCACAGATACGCAGTATTTT. As protein: CASSPRLATTDTQYF. The chain links TRBV18 to TRBJ2-3, with 8 bases fitting TRBD2. The V segment lost 3 bases and the J segment 2 bases; nucleotides outside the gene matches: 4. The germline V gene encodes CDR1 KGHSH and CDR2 LQKENI. The CDR3 consists of 15 residues.